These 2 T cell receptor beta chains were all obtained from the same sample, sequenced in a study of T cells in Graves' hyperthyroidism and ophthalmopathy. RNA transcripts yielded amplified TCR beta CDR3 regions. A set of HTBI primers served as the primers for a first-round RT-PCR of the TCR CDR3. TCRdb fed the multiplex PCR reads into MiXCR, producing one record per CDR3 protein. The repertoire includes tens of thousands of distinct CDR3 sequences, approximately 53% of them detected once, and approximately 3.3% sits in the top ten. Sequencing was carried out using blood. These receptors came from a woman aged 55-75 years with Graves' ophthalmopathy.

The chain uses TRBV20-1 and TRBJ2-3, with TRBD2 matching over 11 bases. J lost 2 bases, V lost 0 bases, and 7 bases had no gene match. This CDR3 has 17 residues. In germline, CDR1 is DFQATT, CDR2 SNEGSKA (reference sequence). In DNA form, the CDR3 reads TGCAGTGCTAGAGATCCAGAGACTAGCGGGGTCACAGATACGCAGTATTTT. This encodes CSARDPETSGVTDTQYF.

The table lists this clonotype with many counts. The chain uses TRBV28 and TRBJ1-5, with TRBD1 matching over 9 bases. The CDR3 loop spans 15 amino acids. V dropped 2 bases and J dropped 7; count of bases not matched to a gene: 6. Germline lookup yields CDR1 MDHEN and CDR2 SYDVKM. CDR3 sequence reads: CASSLGQGFRQPQHF. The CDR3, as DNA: TGTGCCAGCAGTTTAGGACAGGGGTTTCGACAGCCCCAGCATTTT. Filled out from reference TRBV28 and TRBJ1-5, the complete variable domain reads DVKVTQSSRYLVKRTGEKVFLECVQDMDHENMFWYRQDPGLGLRLIYFSYDVKMKEKGDIPEGYSVSREKKERFSLILESASTNQTSMYLCASSLGQGFRQPQHFGDGTRLSIL.